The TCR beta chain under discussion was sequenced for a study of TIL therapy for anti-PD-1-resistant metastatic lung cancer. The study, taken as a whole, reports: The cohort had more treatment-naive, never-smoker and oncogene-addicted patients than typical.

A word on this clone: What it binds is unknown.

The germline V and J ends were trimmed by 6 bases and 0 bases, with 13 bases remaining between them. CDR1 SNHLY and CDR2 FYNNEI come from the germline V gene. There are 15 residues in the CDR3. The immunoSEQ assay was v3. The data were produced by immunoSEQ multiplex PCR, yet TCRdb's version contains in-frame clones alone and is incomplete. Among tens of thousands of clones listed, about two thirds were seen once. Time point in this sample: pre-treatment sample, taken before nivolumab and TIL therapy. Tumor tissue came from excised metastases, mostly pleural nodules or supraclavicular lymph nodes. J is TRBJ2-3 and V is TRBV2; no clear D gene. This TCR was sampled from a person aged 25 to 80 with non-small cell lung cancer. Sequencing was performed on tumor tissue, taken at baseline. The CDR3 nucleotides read TGTGCCAGCAGCGCCGGGTTAGGCAGCACAGATACGCAGTATTTT. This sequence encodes CASSAGLGSTDTQYF.